This entry concerns a single TCR beta chain. This clonotype showed up many times. The clone's antigen remains unknown. No qualities accompany the bases; no much larger clone lies one base away. The source of the sample is a study of regulatory T cells in long-lasting Graves disease (TCRdb year 2021). Regarding the complete study: Newly diagnosed Graves' disease patients had taken antithyroid drugs for less than 3 months. Persistent Graves' disease patients were compared with newly diagnosed Graves' disease patients by peripheral blood TCR sequencing and RNA sequencing. The study took place in China and was registered as a clinical trial. TCR sequencing covered roughly 13 persistent and approximately 20 newly diagnosed Graves' disease patients, about 35 samples in total. The paper as a whole reports these results and caveats: Only the TCR beta chain was sequenced and analyzed. The small sample size was acknowledged by the authors as a limitation that may reduce accuracy. Persistent disease showed preferential use of TRBV28, TRBJ1-2 and TRBJ2-5, whereas newly diagnosed disease favored TRBV20-1 and TRBJ2-1. Only peripheral blood was studied, because thyroid tissue, the primary lesion, was inaccessible. Compared with newly diagnosed patients, patients with persistent Graves' disease had lower TCR Shannon entropy and fewer highly expanded clones, which suggests clonal expansion. Persistent patients shared more public clonotypes among themselves (around 2,500) than newly diagnosed patients did (more than 850).

Relative to germline, V is 6 bases shorter and J is 4 bases shorter, with 15 bases between their ends. The CDR3 numbers 14 residues from cysteine through phenylalanine. Only the CDR3 DNA is retained, 42 bases long and in frame from the first base. The library relied on multiplex PCR. The sequencing machine was an Illumina HiSeq 4000. To build TCR beta libraries, CDR3 regions were amplified by Arm-PCR using iRepertoire HTBI primers. Before sequencing, the PCR products underwent gel purification. Per the authors' processing: A total of 62 TRBV and more than twelve TRBJ segments were identified across samples and were used for gene usage analysis of CDR3 amino acid clonotypes. Filtered high-quality paired reads were merged into contigs using COPE and FqMerger. BLAST was used to align contigs to IMGT TRBV, TRBD and TRBJ reference genes, with CDR3 defined following IMGT. Any clonotype with a frequency above 0.1% was counted as a highly expanded clone. Repertoire diversity was measured by Shannon entropy, and V-J evenness by the Gini coefficient. Clonotypes shared by more than one individual were considered public. The raw public data were reprocessed by TCRdb itself: fastp quality trimming at Q25, MiXCR clonotype calling, in-frame beta chains only. All rows with the same CDR3 protein become a single entry with the most common DNA and genes. It is TCRdb's table, rather than the study itself, that gives the V and J calls and clone size. Recorded for this sample are over 300,000 distinct CDR3 sequences; around 16% of them occurred a single time. The top ten clonotypes cover about 24% of the sample.

According to the study, the label for this sample's time point signals: newly diagnosed GD, antithyroid drugs for less than 3 months. RNA was extracted from PBMCs in TRIzol for both TCR sequencing and RNA sequencing. The diagnosis of Graves' disease followed American Thyroid Association guidelines. Patients were recruited from an endocrinology department in Xi'an, China. Each patient gave 9 to 10 milliliters of peripheral blood, collected in an EDTA anticoagulant tube. PBMCs were isolated by Ficoll Paque Plus density gradient separation without further T cell sorting. An Agilent 2100 Bioanalyzer and agarose gel were used to assess RNA quality, and a NanoDrop 2000 was used to measure RNA concentration.

The rearrangement combines TRBV12-3 or TRBV12-4 with TRBJ1-2, and the D gene may be TRBD1, 5 bases matching. The sample was peripheral blood mononuclear cells (PBMCs), taken at new diagnosis, from a patient treated with antithyroid drugs. The origin of this receptor is a female donor with Graves disease. The sequenced DNA is TGTGCCAGCAGATCCACCGGGACGGCCTATGGCTACACCTTC. The encoded protein is CASRSTGTAYGYTF.